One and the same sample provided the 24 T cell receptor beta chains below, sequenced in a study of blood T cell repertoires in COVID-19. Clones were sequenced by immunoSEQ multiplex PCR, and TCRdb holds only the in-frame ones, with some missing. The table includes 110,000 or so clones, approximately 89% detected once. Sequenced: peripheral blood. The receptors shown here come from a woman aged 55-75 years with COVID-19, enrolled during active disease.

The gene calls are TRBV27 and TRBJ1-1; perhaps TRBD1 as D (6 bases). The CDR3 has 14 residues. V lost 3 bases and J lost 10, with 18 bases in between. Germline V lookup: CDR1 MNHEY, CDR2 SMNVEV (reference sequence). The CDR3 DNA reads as TGTGCCAGCAGTTTGGGGGGGCCCCCGAATCCAGCTTTCTTT. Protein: CASSLGGPPNPAFF.

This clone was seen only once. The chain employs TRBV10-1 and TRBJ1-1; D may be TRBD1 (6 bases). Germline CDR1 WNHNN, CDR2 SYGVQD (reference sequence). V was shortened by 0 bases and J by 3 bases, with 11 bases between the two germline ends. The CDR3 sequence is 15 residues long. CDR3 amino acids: CASSESPGAYTEAFF. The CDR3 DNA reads TGCGCCAGCAGTGAGTCCCCAGGGGCGTACACTGAAGCTTTCTTT.

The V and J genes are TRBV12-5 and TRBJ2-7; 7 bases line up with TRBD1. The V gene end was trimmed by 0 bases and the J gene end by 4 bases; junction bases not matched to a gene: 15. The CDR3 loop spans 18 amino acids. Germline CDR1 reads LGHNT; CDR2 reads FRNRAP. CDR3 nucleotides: TGTGCTAGTGGTTTGGTACCTAAGTTCGCAGGGGGTTGTTACGAGCAGTACTTC. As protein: CASGLVPKFAGGCYEQYF.

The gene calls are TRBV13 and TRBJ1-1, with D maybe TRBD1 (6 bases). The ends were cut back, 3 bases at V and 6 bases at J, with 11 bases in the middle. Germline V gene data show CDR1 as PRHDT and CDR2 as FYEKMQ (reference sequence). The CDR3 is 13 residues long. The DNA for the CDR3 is TGTGCCAGCAGCTTTTTTACAGGGTCTGAAGCTTTCTTT. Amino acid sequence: CASSFFTGSEAFF.

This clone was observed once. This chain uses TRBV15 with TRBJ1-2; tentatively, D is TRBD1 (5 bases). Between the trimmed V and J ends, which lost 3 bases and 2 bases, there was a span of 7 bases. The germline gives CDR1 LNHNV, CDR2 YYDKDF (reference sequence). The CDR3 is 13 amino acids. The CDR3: CATSRTVNYGYTF. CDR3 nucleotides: TGTGCCACCAGCAGGACAGTAAACTATGGCTACACCTTC.

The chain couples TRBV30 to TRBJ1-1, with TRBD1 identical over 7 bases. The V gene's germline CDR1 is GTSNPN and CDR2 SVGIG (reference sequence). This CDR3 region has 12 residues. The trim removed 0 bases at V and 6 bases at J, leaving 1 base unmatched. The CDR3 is CAWSVQGAEAFF. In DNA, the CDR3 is TGTGCCTGGAGTGTTCAGGGGGCTGAAGCTTTCTTT.

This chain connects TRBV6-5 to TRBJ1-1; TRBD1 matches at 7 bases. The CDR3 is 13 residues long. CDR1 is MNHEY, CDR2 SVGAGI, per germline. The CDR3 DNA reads TGTGCAATGACGGGACAGATGAACACTGAAGCTTTCTTT. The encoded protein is CAMTGQMNTEAFF.

CDR3 bases: TGTGCCAGCTCATCGCGGGGCCTCACAGAAAATTCACCCCTCCACTTT. Amino acid sequence: CASSSRGLTENSPLHF. J is TRBJ1-6 and V is TRBV18; D possibly corresponds to TRBD1 (5 bases). CDR1 is KGHSH, CDR2 LQKENI, per germline. V was clipped by 5 bases and J by 7 bases, with 18 bases between them. This CDR3 is built from 16 residues.

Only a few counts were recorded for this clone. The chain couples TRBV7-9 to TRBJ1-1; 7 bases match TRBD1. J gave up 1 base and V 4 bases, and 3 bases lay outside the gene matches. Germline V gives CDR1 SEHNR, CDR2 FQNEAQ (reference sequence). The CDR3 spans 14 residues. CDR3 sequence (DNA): TGTGCCAGCAGCTATCACAGGGGGAACACTGAAGCTTTCTTT. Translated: CASSYHRGNTEAFF.

CDR3 protein: CAISEIVTGGKYEQYF. CDR3 nucleotides: TGTGCCATCAGTGAGATTGTGACAGGGGGCAAGTACGAGCAGTACTTC. The V and J genes are TRBV10-3 and TRBJ2-7; TRBD1 aligns across 10 bases. The germline CDR1 and CDR2 sequences are ENHRY and SYGVKD. The CDR3 spans 16 residues. V lost 2 bases and J lost 4; bases outside the gene matches: 8.

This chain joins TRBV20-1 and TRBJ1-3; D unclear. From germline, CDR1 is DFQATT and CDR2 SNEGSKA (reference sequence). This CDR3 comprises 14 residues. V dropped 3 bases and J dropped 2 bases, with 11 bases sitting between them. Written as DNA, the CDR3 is TGCAGTGCTAGTAAAAACTCGCCTGGAAACACCATATATTTT. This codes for CSASKNSPGNTIYF.

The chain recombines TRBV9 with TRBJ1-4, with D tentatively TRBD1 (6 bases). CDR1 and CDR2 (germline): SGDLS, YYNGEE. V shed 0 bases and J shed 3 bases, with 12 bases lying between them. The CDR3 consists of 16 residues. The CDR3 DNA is TGTGCCAGCAGCGTAGGTCCCCCAGGGGCTAATGAAAAACTGTTTTTT. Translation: CASSVGPPGANEKLFF.

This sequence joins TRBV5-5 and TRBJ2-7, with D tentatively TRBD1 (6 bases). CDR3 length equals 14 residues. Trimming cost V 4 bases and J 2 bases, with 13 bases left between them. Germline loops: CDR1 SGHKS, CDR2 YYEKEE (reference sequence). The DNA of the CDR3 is TGTGCCAGCAGCGGGGACAAGTTCCCCTACGAGCAGTACTTC. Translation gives CASSGDKFPYEQYF. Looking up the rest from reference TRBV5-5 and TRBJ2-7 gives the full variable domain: DAGVTQSPTHLIKTRGQQVTLRCSPISGHKSVSWYQQVLGQGPQFIFQYYEKEERGRGNFPDRFSARQFPNYSSELNVNALLLGDSALYLCASSGDKFPYEQYFGPGTRLTVT.

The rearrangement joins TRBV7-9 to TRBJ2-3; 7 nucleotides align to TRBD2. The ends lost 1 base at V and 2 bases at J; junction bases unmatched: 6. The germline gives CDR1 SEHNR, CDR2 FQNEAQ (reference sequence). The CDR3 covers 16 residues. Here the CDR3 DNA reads TGTGCCAGCAGCTTAGGGGCCCGGGGGGACACAGATACGCAGTATTTT. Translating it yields CASSLGARGDTDTQYF.

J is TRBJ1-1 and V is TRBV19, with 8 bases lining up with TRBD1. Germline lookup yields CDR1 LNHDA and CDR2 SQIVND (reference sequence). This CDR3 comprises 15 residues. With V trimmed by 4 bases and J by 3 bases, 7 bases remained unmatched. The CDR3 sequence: CASSTGRGPDTEAFF. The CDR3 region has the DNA TGTGCCAGTAGTACAGGCAGGGGGCCGGACACTGAAGCTTTCTTT.

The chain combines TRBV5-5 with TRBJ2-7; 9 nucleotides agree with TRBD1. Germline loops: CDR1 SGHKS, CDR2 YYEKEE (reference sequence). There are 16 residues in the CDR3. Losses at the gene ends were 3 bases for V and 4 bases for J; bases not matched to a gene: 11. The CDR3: CASSWGRDRVLYEQYF. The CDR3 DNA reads TGTGCCAGCAGCTGGGGTCGGGACAGGGTATTATACGAGCAGTACTTC.

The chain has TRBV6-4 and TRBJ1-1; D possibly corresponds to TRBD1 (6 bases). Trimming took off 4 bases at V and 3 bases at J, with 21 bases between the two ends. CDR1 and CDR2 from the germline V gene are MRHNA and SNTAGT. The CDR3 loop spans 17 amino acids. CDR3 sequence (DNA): TGTGCCAGCAGTGCCATTCAGGGGCCTGGGCAATACACTGAAGCTTTCTTT. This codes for CASSAIQGPGQYTEAFF.

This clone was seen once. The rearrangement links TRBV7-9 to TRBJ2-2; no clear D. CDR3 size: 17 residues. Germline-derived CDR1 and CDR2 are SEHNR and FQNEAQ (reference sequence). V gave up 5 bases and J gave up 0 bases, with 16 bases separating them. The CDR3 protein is CASSPVYAGTNTGELFF. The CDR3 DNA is TGTGCCAGCAGCCCGGTCTATGCAGGAACGAACACCGGGGAGCTGTTTTTT.

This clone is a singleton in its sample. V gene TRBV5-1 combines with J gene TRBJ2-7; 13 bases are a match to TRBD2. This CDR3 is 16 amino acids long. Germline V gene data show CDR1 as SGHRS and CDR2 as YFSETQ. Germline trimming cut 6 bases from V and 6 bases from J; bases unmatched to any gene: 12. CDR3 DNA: TGCGCCAGCACCCCGATCGGACTAGCGGGGGAAGGCGAGCAGTACTTC. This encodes CASTPIGLAGEGEQYF.

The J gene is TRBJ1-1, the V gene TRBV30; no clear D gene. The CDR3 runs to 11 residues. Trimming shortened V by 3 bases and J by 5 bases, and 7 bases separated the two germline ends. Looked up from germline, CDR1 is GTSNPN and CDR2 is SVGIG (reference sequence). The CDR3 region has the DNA TGTGCCTGGAGCCTCGGTACTGAAGCTTTCTTT. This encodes CAWSLGTEAFF.

The CDR3 reads CASMTGGMNTEAFF. The CDR3 nucleotides are TGTGCCAGCATGACAGGGGGCATGAACACTGAAGCTTTCTTT. The genes are TRBV6-5 and TRBJ1-1; TRBD1 aligns across 10 bases. The length of the CDR3 is 14 residues. The germline CDR1 and CDR2 sequences are MNHEY and SVGAGI. With V trimmed by 7 bases and J by 0 bases, 2 bases remained unmatched.

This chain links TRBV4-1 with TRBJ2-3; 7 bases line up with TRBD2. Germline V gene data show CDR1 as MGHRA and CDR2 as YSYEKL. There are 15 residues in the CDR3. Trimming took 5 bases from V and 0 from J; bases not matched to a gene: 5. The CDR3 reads CASSSGGSSTDTQYF. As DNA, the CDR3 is TGCGCCAGCAGCTCCGGGGGGAGTAGCACAGATACGCAGTATTTT.

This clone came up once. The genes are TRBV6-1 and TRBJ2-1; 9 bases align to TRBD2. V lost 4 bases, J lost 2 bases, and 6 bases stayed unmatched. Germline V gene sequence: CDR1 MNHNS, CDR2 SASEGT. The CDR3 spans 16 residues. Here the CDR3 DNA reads TGTGCCAGCAGTGGACCCTTAGCGGGGGCCTACAATGAGCAGTTCTTC. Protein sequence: CASSGPLAGAYNEQFF.

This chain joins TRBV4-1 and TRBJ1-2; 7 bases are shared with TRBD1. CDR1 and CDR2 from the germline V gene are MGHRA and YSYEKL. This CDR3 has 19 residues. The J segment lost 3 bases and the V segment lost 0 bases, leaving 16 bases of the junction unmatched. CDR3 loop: CASSQDGYSGAGGHYGYTF. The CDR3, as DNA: TGCGCCAGCAGCCAAGATGGTTATTCCGGGGCAGGGGGACACTATGGCTACACCTTC.